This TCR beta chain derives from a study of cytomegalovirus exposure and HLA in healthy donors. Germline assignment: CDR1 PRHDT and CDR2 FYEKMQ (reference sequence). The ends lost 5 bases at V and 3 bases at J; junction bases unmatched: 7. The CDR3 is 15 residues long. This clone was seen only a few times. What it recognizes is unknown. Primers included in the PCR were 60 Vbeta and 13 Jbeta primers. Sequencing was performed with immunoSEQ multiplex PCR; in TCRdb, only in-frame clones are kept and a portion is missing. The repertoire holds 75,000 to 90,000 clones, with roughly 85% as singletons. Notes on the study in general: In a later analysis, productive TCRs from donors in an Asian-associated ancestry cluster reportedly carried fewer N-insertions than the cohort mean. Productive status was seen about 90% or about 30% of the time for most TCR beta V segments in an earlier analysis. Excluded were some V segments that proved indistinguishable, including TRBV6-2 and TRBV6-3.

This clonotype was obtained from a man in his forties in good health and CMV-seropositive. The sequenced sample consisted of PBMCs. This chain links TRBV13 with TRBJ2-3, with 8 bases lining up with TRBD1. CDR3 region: CASSQQGGQTDTQYF. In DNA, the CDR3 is TGTGCCAGCAGCCAACAGGGGGGACAGACAGATACGCAGTATTTT. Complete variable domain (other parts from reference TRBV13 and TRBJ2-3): AAGVIQSPRHLIKEKRETATLKCYPIPRHDTVYWYQQGPGQDPQFLISFYEKMQSDKGSIPDRFSAQQFSDYHSELNMSSLELGDSALYFCASSQQGGQTDTQYFGPGTRLTVL.